The rows below give T cell receptor beta chains drawn from one sample of a study of T cell responses to AZD1222 COVID-19 vaccine. TCRdb's copy holds only in-frame clones and misses some; the assay was immunoSEQ multiplex PCR. The profile covers over 120,000 clones, with just under 95% appearing a single time and approximately 5.4% taken by the ten largest. The sample was peripheral blood, taken on day 0 of AZD1222 vaccination. Receptor source: an adult in good health. Both conserved end residues are part of each CDR3. A D gene is named only where the DNA matches it firmly. Where a row states a size, it is once, few, many or the class of an expanded clone; other rows omit it.

V gene,J gene,CDR3 length,D gene,clone size,CDR3 protein,CDR3 DNA
TRBV5-1,TRBJ1-2,13,.,.,CASSLDRYYGYTF,TGCGCCAGCAGCTTAGACAGATACTATGGCTACACCTTC
TRBV9,TRBJ1-5,15,.,.,CASSVASGSDQPQHF,TGTGCCAGCAGCGTAGCCTCGGGTTCCGATCAGCCCCAGCATTTT
TRBV9,TRBJ2-7,15,.,.,CASSRGSGMAYEQYF,TGTGCCAGCAGCAGGGGGTCAGGGATGGCCTACGAGCAGTACTTC
TRBV6-5,TRBJ1-6,15,TRBD1,.,CATKPGQGANSPLHF,TGTGCCACTAAACCGGGACAGGGGGCCAATTCACCCCTCCACTTT
TRBV28,TRBJ2-1,17,TRBD1,.,CASRDPKGQGPYNEQFF,TGTGCCAGCAGGGATCCCAAGGGACAGGGTCCCTACAATGAGCAGTTCTTC
TRBV6-5,TRBJ1-2,15,.,.,CASSSPDSRGYGYTF,TGTGCCAGCAGTTCGCCGGACAGTCGGGGCTATGGCTACACCTTC
TRBV21-1,TRBJ2-4,14,.,.,CASWMSGGWDIQYF,TGTGCCAGTTGGATGAGTGGGGGATGGGACATTCAGTACTTC
TRBV6-5,TRBJ2-7,16,TRBD2,few,CASSSGLAGDSYEQYF,TGTGCCAGCAGTTCGGGACTAGCGGGGGACTCCTACGAGCAGTACTTC
TRBV20-1,TRBJ1-1,15,.,.,CSASPVLRRHTEAFF,TGCAGTGCTAGTCCTGTCCTTAGGCGGCACACTGAAGCTTTCTTT
TRBV18,TRBJ1-5,14,TRBD1,.,CASSQGADLQPQHF,TGTGCCAGCTCACAGGGGGCGGATCTTCAGCCCCAGCATTTT
TRBV11-2,TRBJ2-2,15,.,.,CASSLGGVNTGELFF,TGTGCCAGCAGCTTAGGTGGAGTGAACACCGGGGAGCTGTTTTTT
TRBV18,TRBJ2-2,14,TRBD1,.,CASSPLQGAGELFF,TGTGCCAGCTCACCTCTACAGGGGGCCGGGGAGCTGTTTTTT
TRBV5-1,TRBJ2-7,16,TRBD1,.,CASSLEGQGRTYEQYF,TGCGCCAGCAGCTTGGAGGGACAGGGGCGAACCTACGAGCAGTACTTC
TRBV6-5,TRBJ2-7,14,TRBD2,.,CASSLSSGSYEQYF,TGTGCCAGCAGTTTAAGTAGCGGGTCCTACGAGCAGTACTTC
TRBV28,TRBJ2-7,15,TRBD2,.,CASSPTGLAVYEQYF,TGTGCCAGCAGCCCGACGGGACTAGCGGTCTACGAGCAGTACTTC
TRBV4-1,TRBJ2-7,15,TRBD2,once,CASSPLPLAALEQYF,TGCGCCAGCAGCCCCCTCCCACTAGCGGCCTTAGAGCAGTACTTC
TRBV19,TRBJ2-5,15,.,.,CASSLERRVGETQYF,TGTGCCAGTAGCCTCGAGAGACGGGTCGGGGAGACCCAGTACTTC
TRBV3-1/TRBV3-2,TRBJ2-5,15,.,.,CASSRQRGGRETQYF,TGTGCCAGCAGTCGACAGAGAGGAGGTCGAGAGACCCAGTACTTC
TRBV29-1,TRBJ2-2,14,TRBD1,.,CSVEDRQGAGELFF,TGCAGCGTTGAAGATCGACAGGGGGCCGGGGAGCTGTTTTTT
TRBV4-1,TRBJ1-1,15,TRBD1,once,CASSQDPTGVLEAFF,TGCGCCAGCAGCCAAGATCCTACAGGGGTTCTGGAAGCTTTCTTT
TRBV6-5,TRBJ2-3,14,.,.,CASASGVRTDTQYF,TGTGCCAGCGCGTCGGGGGTGCGCACAGATACGCAGTATTTT
TRBV7-8,TRBJ2-7,14,.,once,CASSAVQGSYEQYF,TGTGCCAGCAGCGCCGTACAGGGTTCCTACGAGCAGTACTTC
TRBV6-5,TRBJ2-7,13,.,.,CASSYGSLYEQYF,TGTGCCAGCAGTTACGGGAGCTTATACGAGCAGTACTTC
TRBV4-1,TRBJ2-7,16,.,.,CASSQDRSIGAYEQYF,TGCGCCAGCAGCCAAGATAGGAGTATTGGGGCCTACGAGCAGTACTTC
TRBV16,TRBJ2-2,16,.,.,CASSHNRQGTAGELFF,TGTGCCAGCAGCCATAATAGGCAGGGGACCGCCGGGGAGCTGTTTTTT
TRBV6-5,TRBJ2-3,15,.,.,CASRRMGDLSDTQYF,TGTGCCAGCAGACGAATGGGGGATTTGTCAGATACGCAGTATTTT
TRBV6-5,TRBJ1-6,15,.,.,CASSLNQGYNSPLHF,TGTGCCAGCAGTTTAAATCAGGGCTATAATTCACCCCTCCACTTT
TRBV7-9,TRBJ1-2,16,.,.,CASTYLSVSGIDGYTF,TGTGCCAGCACCTACCTCTCGGTTTCAGGGATCGATGGCTACACCTTC
TRBV7-5,TRBJ2-7,13,.,.,CARSKQISYEQYF,TGTGCCAGAAGCAAACAGATCTCCTACGAGCAGTACTTC
TRBV28,TRBJ1-6,16,.,.,CASTQTETSYNSPLHF,TGTGCCAGCACCCAGACAGAAACCTCTTATAATTCACCCCTCCACTTT
TRBV28,TRBJ2-7,13,TRBD1,.,CASGDRGTYEQYF,TGTGCCAGTGGGGACAGGGGTACCTACGAGCAGTACTTC
TRBV29-1,TRBJ1-2,13,TRBD1,few,CSAGQGTNYGYTF,TGCAGCGCGGGACAGGGTACTAACTATGGCTACACCTTC
TRBV7-9,TRBJ2-2,12,.,.,CASSLEGYKLFF,TGTGCCAGCAGCTTAGAGGGGTATAAGCTGTTTTTT
TRBV18,TRBJ2-2,15,.,.,CASHLQQANTGELFF,TGTGCCAGCCACTTACAACAGGCAAACACCGGGGAGCTGTTTTTT
TRBV28,TRBJ2-1,11,.,.,CASSSADEQFF,TGTGCCAGCAGTTCAGCGGATGAGCAGTTCTTC
TRBV5-4,TRBJ1-2,12,.,once,CASSIGTLDYTF,TGTGCCAGCAGCATAGGGACCCTGGATTACACCTTC
TRBV3-1/TRBV3-2,TRBJ2-3,11,.,.,CASRLRDTQYF,TGTGCCAGCAGACTAAGAGATACGCAGTATTTT
TRBV5-4,TRBJ2-5,17,TRBD1,.,CASSLVPLGGSKETQYF,TGTGCCAGCAGCTTGGTCCCTCTAGGGGGCAGCAAAGAGACCCAGTACTTC
TRBV4-1,TRBJ1-5,19,TRBD1,.,CASSHLSGAGGASNQPQHF,TGCGCCAGCAGCCATCTCTCAGGGGCAGGGGGCGCGAGCAATCAGCCCCAGCATTTT
TRBV10-3,TRBJ2-1,15,TRBD2,.,CAISDSSGRADEQFF,TGTGCCATCAGTGATAGTAGCGGGAGGGCCGATGAGCAGTTCTTC
TRBV5-4,TRBJ1-1,13,.,.,CASRSPGGTEAFF,TGTGCCAGCAGGTCCCCGGGGGGCACTGAAGCTTTCTTT
TRBV7-8,TRBJ2-7,15,TRBD1,.,CASSLDPGQAYEQYF,TGTGCCAGCAGCTTAGATCCGGGACAGGCTTACGAGCAGTACTTC
TRBV18,TRBJ1-1,13,.,.,CASSQNPNTEAFF,TGTGCCAGCTCACAGAATCCGAACACTGAAGCTTTCTTT
TRBV7-9,TRBJ2-1,14,.,.,CASSVPGLGNEQFF,TGTGCCAGCAGCGTGCCGGGTCTGGGCAATGAGCAGTTCTTC
TRBV6-6,TRBJ2-1,13,.,once,CASSYSRISEQFF,TGTGCCAGCAGTTACTCGAGGATCTCTGAGCAGTTCTTC
TRBV6-1,TRBJ2-7,17,.,.,CASSEALRVAGRVEQYF,TGTGCCAGCAGTGAAGCGCTTCGAGTTGCAGGTAGGGTCGAGCAGTACTTC
TRBV4-1,TRBJ1-1,15,.,.,CASSQDGRQNTEAFF,TGCGCCAGCAGCCAAGATGGTAGACAGAACACTGAAGCTTTCTTT
TRBV14,TRBJ1-3,19,TRBD1,.,CASSLLTGTGYPSGNTIYF,TGTGCCAGCAGCCTACTTACCGGGACAGGGTATCCCTCTGGAAACACCATATATTTT
TRBV18,TRBJ2-5,12,.,.,CASSPDQETQYF,TGTGCCAGCTCACCTGATCAGGAGACCCAGTACTTC
TRBV4-1,TRBJ2-7,17,TRBD2,.,CASSQASLAGGQNEQYF,TGCGCCAGCAGCCAAGCCTCCCTAGCGGGGGGGCAGAACGAGCAGTACTTC
TRBV6-2/TRBV6-3,TRBJ2-7,15,.,.,CASSSSTGGTYEQYF,TGTGCCAGCAGTTCCTCAACAGGCGGAACCTACGAGCAGTACTTC
TRBV6-5,TRBJ2-1,15,TRBD1,few,CAATIGQGRFGEQFF,TGTGCCGCCACGATAGGACAGGGTAGGTTCGGGGAGCAGTTCTTC
TRBV6-5,TRBJ1-5,15,.,.,CASILTSSSNQPQHF,TGTGCCAGCATTCTGACGTCAAGTAGCAATCAGCCCCAGCATTTT